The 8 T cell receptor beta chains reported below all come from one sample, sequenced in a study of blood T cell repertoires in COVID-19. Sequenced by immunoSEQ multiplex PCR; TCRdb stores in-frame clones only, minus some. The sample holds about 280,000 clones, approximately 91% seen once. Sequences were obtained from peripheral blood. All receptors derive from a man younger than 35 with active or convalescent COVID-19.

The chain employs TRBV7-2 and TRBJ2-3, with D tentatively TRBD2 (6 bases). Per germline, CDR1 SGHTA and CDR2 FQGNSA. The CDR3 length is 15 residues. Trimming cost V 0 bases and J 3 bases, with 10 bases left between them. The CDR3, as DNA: TGTGCCAGCAGCTTAGCGGTGGGGGGTACAGATACGCAGTATTTT. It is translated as CASSLAVGGTDTQYF.

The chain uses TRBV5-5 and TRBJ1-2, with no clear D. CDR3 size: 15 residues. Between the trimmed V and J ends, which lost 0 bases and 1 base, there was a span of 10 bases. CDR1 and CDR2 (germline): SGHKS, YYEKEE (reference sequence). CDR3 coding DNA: TGTGCCAGCAGCTTGGCGAGCGGGGTTAACTATGGCTACACCTTC. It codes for CASSLASGVNYGYTF.

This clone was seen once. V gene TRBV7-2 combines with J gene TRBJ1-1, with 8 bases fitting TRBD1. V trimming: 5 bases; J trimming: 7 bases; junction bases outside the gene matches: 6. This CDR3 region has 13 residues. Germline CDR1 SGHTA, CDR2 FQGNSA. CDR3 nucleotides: TGTGCCAGCAGCCTACAGGGGGTGATTGAAGCTTTCTTT. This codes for CASSLQGVIEAFF. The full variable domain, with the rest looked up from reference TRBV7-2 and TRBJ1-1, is GAGVSQSPSNKVTEKGKDVELRCDPISGHTALYWYRQSLGQGLEFLIYFQGNSAPDKSGLPSDRFSAERTGGSVSTLTIQRTQQEDSAVYLCASSLQGVIEAFFGQGTRLTVV.

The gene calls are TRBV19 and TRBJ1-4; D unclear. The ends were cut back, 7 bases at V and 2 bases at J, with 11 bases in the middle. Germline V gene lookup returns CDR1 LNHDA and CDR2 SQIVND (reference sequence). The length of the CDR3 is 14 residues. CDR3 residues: CASTPGRTNEKLFF. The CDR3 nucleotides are TGTGCCAGTACCCCCGGGAGGACTAATGAAAAACTGTTTTTT.

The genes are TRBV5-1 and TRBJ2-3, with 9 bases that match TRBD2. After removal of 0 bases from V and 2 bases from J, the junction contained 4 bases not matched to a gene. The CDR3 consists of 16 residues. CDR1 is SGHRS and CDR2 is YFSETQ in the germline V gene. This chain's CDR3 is CASSLEASGVTDTQYF. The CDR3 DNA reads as TGCGCCAGCAGCTTGGAGGCTAGCGGGGTCACAGATACGCAGTATTTT. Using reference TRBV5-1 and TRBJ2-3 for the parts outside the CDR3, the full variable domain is KAGVTQTPRYLIKTRGQQVTLSCSPISGHRSVSWYQQTPGQGLQFLFEYFSETQRNKGNFPGRFSGRQFSNSRSEMNVSTLELGDSALYLCASSLEASGVTDTQYFGPGTRLTVL.

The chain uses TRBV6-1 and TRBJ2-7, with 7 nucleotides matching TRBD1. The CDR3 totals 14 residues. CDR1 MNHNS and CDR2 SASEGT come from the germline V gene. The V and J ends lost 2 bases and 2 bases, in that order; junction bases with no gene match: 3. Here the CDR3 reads CASSEQQGTYEQYF. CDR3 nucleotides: TGTGCCAGCAGTGAACAACAGGGGACCTACGAGCAGTACTTC.

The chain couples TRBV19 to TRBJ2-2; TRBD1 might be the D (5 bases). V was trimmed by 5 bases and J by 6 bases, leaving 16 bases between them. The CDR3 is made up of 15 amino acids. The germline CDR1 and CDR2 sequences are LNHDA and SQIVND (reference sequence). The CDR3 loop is CASSPRAGLAGELFF. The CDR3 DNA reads TGTGCCAGTAGTCCCCGGGCAGGGTTGGCCGGGGAGCTGTTTTTT.

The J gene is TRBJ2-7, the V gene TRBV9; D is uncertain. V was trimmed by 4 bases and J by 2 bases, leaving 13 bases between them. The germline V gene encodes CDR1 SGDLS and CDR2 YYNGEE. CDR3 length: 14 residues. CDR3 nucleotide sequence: TGTGCCAGCAGCATTTCGGGTAACCCCTACGAGCAGTACTTC. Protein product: CASSISGNPYEQYF.